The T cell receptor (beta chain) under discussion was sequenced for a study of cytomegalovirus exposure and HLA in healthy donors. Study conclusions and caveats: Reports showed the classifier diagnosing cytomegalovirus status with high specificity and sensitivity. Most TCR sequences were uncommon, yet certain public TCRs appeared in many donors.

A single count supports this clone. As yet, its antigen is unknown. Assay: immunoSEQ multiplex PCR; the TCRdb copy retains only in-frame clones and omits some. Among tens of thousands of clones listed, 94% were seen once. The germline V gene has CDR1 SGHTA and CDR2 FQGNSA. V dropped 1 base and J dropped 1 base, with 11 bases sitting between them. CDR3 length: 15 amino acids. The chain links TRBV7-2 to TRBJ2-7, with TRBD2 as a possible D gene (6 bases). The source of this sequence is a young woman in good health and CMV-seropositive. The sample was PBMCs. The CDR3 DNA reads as TGTGCCAGCAGCTTAGGGATAAGCGGGTCCTACGAGCAGTACTTC. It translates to CASSLGISGSYEQYF.